The source of this T cell receptor beta chain is a study of Graves' ophthalmopathy and Graves' hyperthyroidism. The sample holds many counts of this clonotype. The sequenced template was RNA, covering the TCR beta CDR3 region. HTBI-primed first-round RT-PCR preceded second-round multiplex PCR. From the multiplex PCR reads, TCRdb called clonotypes with MiXCR, one entry per CDR3 protein. The repertoire includes over 500,000 distinct CDR3 sequences, over 20% of them detected once, and roughly 6.9% sits in the top ten. The sequence derives from a woman younger than 30 with stable Graves' hyperthyroidism. Some clones in this sample may be carry-over from other donors' samples. The sample comprised peripheral blood.

The CDR3 DNA is TGCGCCAGCAGCGTCGACATCCGTCGGGGCGACGAGCAGTACTTC. As protein: CASSVDIRRGDEQYF. The chain recombines TRBV5-1 with TRBJ2-7; D may be TRBD1 or TRBD2 (5 bases each). This CDR3 region has 15 residues. Trimming removed 4 bases at V and 5 bases at J, with 19 bases between. The germline V gene encodes CDR1 SGHRS and CDR2 YFSETQ.